This T cell receptor beta chain was documented in a study of patients and donors after allogeneic stem cell transplantation. TCRdb processed the RT-PCR reads anew with MiXCR; each CDR3 protein has one entry. The repertoire holds about 96,000 distinct CDR3 sequences, with roughly 50% as singletons. Germline-derived CDR1 and CDR2 are SGHVS and FNYEAQ. Trimming cost V 5 bases and J 3 bases; bases outside gene matches: 5. The CDR3 is 15 residues long. The rearrangement uses TRBV7-6 and TRBJ2-2, with 8 bases aligning to TRBD2. The sequencing sample was made of blood, either unsorted or a sorted T cell fraction (not recorded which). The TCR was taken from a human donor who was either an allogeneic HSCT recipient or a stem cell or donor lymphocyte infusion donor (not recorded which). It is not recorded whose cells these are; they may come from a transplant donor. The CDR3 loop reads CASSGPSGHTGELFF. CDR3 bases: TGTGCCAGCAGCGGACCTAGCGGGCACACCGGGGAGCTGTTTTTT. Looking up the rest from reference TRBV7-6 and TRBJ2-2 gives the full variable domain: GAGVSQSPRYKVTKRGQDVALRCDPISGHVSLYWYRQALGQGPEFLTYFNYEAQQDKSGLPNDRFSAERPEGSISTLTIQRTEQRDSAMYRCASSGPSGHTGELFFGEGSRLTVL.